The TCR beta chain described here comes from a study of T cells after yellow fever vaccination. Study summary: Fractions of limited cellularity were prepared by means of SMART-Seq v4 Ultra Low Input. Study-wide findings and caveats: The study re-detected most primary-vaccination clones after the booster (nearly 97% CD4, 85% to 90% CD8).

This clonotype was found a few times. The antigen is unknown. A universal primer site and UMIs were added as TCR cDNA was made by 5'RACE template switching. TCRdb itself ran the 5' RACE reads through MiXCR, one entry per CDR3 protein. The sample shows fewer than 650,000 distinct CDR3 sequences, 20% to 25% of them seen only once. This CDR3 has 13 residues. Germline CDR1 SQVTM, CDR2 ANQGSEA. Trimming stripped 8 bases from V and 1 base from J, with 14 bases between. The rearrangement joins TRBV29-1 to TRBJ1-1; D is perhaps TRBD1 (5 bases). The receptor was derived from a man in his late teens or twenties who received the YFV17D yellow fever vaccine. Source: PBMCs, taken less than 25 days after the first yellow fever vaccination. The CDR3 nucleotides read TGCAGCTCCTTATCGGGGGGGAACACTGAAGCTTTCTTT. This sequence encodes CSSLSGGNTEAFF.